Listed here are 5 T cell receptor beta chains from one sample, sequenced in a study of blood T cell repertoires in COVID-19. The table came from immunoSEQ multiplex PCR; TCRdb's copy has only in-frame clones and leaves some out. Here the sample spans 350,000 or so clones, roughly 85% being singletons. Sequencing was done on a sample of PBMCs or T cells enriched from blood (not recorded which). These receptor sequences come from a woman aged 40-49 years with acute COVID-19.

The rearrangement links TRBV4-2 to TRBJ1-6; D might be TRBD1 (6 bases). CDR1 LGHNA and CDR2 YNFKEQ come from the germline V gene. The germline V and J ends were trimmed by 3 bases and 7 bases, with 10 bases remaining between them. The CDR3 consists of 14 residues. CDR3 nucleotides: TGTGCCAGCAGCCAGAGGACAGACAATTCACCCCTCCACTTT. Translating gives CASSQRTDNSPLHF.

The V gene is TRBV29-1, the J gene TRBJ1-4; possible D gene TRBD1, 5 bases. The CDR3 is made up of 13 amino acids. V was shortened by 3 bases and J by 7 bases, with 12 bases between the two germline ends. Germline-derived CDR1 and CDR2 are SQVTM and ANQGSEA. The CDR3 protein is CSVEFREGEKLFF. Here the CDR3 DNA reads TGCAGCGTTGAGTTCAGGGAAGGTGAAAAACTGTTTTTT.

This chain joins TRBV4-3 and TRBJ2-1; the D gene is possibly TRBD1 (6 bases). Germline CDR1 LGHNA, CDR2 YSLEER. V was trimmed by 0 bases and J by 7 bases, leaving 10 bases between them. This CDR3 comprises 14 residues. In nucleotides, the CDR3 is TGCGCCAGCAGCCAAGATAGTAGGGGGAATGAGCAGTTCTTC. It translates to CASSQDSRGNEQFF.

This chain uses TRBV6-2 or TRBV6-3 with TRBJ1-1; D gene uncertain. CDR3 size: 15 residues. Trimming cost V 5 bases and J 4 bases, with 17 bases left between them. Germline assignment: CDR1 MNHEY and CDR2 SVGEGT. The CDR3 nucleotides are TGTGCCAGCAGTCCAAACGCGGGGTGGGGCACTGAAGCTTTCTTT. Protein: CASSPNAGWGTEAFF.

The chain is built from TRBV28 and TRBJ2-3; 12 bases line up with TRBD2. The CDR3 contains 16 residues. Trimming at V came to 4 bases and at J to 5 bases, leaving 7 bases not matched to a gene. Germline CDR1 is MDHEN and CDR2 is SYDVKM. Here the CDR3 reads CASSSTSGRGVDTQYF. DNA of the CDR3: TGTGCCAGCAGTTCGACTAGCGGGAGAGGGGTAGATACGCAGTATTTT.